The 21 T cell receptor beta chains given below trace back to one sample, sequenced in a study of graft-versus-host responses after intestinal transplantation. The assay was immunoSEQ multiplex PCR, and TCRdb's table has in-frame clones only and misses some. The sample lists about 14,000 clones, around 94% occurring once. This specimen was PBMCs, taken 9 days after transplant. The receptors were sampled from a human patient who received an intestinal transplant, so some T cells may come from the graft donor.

The CDR3 nucleotides are TGTGCCAGCAGTTCCCCTGGGGGGTCATATACTAATGAAAAACTGTTTTTT. Its protein product is CASSSPGGSYTNEKLFF. The rearrangement joins TRBV28 to TRBJ1-4; possible D gene TRBD1, 5 bases. The V gene's germline CDR1 is MDHEN and CDR2 SYDVKM. V lost 4 bases, J lost 2 bases, and 17 bases lay in between. CDR3 size: 17 residues.

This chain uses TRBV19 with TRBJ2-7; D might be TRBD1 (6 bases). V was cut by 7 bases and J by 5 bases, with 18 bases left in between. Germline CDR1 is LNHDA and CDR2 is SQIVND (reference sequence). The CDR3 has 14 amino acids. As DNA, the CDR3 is TGTGCCAGTAATCCTTGGGGGCGACAGAACGAGCAGTACTTC. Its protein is CASNPWGRQNEQYF.

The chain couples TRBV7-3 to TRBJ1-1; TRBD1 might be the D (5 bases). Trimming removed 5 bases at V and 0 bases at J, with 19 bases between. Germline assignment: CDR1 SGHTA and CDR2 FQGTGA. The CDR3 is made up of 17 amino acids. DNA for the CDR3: TGTGCCAGCAGCCCTTTGGAGGGGAGAGGGATGAACACTGAAGCTTTCTTT. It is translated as CASSPLEGRGMNTEAFF. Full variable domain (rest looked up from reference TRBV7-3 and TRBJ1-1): GAGVSQTPSNKVTEKGKYVELRCDPISGHTALYWYRQSLGQGPEFLIYFQGTGAADDSGLPNDRFFAVRPEGSVSTLKIQRTERGDSAVYLCASSPLEGRGMNTEAFFGQGTRLTVV.

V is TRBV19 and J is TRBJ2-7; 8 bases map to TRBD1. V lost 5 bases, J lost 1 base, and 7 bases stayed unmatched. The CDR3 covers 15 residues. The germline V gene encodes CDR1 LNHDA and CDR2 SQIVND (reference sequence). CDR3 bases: TGTGCCAGTAGTGCCCTGGGACAGGTTTCCTACGAGCAGTACTTC. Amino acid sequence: CASSALGQVSYEQYF.

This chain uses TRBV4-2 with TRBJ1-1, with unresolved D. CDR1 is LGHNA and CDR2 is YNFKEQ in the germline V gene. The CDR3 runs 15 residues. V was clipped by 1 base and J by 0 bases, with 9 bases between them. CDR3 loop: CASSQGSYMNTEAFF. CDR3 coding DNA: TGTGCCAGCAGCCAAGGGTCATACATGAACACTGAAGCTTTCTTT.

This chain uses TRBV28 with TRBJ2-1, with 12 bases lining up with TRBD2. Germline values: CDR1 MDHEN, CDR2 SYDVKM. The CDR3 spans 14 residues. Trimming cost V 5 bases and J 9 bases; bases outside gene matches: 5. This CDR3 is CASSLAGGRGEQFF. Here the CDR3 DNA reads TGTGCCAGCAGTCTAGCGGGAGGGCGTGGTGAGCAGTTCTTC.

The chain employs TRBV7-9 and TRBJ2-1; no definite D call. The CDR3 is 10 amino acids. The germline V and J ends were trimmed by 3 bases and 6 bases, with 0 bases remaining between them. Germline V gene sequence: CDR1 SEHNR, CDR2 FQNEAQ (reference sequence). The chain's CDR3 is CASSFNEQFF. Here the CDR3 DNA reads TGTGCCAGCAGCTTCAATGAGCAGTTCTTC.

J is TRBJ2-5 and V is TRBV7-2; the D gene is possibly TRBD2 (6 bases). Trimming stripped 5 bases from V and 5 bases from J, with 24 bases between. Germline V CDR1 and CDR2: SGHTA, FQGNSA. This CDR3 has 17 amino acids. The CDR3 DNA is TGTGCCAGCAGCCTGGGCCTTCTTGGGGGAGGTCGCGAGACCCAGTACTTC. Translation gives CASSLGLLGGGRETQYF.

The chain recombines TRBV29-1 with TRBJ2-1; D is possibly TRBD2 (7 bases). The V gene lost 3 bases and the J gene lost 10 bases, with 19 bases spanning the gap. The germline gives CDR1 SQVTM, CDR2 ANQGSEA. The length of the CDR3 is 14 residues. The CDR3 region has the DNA TGCAGCGTTGAGGGGGGGGCGAGTTTTGGCGAGCAGTTCTTC. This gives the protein CSVEGGASFGEQFF.

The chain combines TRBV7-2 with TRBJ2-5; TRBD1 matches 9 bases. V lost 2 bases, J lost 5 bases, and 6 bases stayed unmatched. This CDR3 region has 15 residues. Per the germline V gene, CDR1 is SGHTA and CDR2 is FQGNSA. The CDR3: CASSLSDRGSETQYF. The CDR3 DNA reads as TGTGCCAGCAGCTTATCGGACAGGGGTTCGGAGACCCAGTACTTC.

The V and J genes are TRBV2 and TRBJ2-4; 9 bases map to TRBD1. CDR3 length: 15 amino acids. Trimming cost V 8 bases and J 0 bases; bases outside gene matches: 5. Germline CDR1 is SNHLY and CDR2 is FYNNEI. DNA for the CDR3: TGTGCCAGCCTGGGGACAGGGATAGCCAAAAACATTCAGTACTTC. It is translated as CASLGTGIAKNIQYF.

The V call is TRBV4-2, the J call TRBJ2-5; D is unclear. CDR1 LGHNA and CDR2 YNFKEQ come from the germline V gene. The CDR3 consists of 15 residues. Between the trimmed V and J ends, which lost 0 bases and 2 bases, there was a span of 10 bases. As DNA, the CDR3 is TGTGCCAGCAGCCAAGAGTCTACCCTGCAAGAGACCCAGTACTTC. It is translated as CASSQESTLQETQYF.

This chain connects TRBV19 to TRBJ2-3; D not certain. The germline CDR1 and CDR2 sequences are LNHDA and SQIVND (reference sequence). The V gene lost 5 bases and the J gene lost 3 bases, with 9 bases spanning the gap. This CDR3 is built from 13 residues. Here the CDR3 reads CASSPPLTDTQYF. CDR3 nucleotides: TGTGCCAGTAGTCCCCCCTTGACAGATACGCAGTATTTT.

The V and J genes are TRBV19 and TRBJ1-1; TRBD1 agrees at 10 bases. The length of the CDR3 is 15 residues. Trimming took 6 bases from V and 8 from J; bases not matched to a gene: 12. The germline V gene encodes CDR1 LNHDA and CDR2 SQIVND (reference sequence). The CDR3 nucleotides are TGTGCCAGTAGGAAGACAGGGGGCGAGGGCATGGAAGCTTTCTTT. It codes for CASRKTGGEGMEAFF.

The CDR3 is CAISATGGRWTEAFF. For the CDR3, the DNA is TGTGCCATCAGTGCTACAGGGGGAAGGTGGACTGAAGCTTTCTTT. The genes are TRBV10-3 and TRBJ1-1, with 8 bases identical to TRBD1. CDR1 and CDR2 from the germline V gene are ENHRY and SYGVKD. CDR3 length: 15 amino acids. Trimming took 4 bases from V and 5 from J; bases not matched to a gene: 9.

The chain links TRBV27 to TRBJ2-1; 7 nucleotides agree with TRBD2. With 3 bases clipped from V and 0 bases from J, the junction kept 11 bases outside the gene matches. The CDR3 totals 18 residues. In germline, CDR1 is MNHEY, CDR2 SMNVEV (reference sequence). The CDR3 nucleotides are TGTGCCAGCAGTTTTATTTTCTTTGGCGGGAGCTCCTACAATGAGCAGTTCTTC. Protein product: CASSFIFFGGSSYNEQFF.

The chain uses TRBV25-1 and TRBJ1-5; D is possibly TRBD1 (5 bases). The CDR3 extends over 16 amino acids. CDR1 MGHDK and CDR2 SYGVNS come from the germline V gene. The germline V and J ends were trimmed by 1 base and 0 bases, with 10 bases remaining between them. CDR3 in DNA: TGTGCCAGCAGTGAATTAGGGGAAGGTAGCAATCAGCCCCAGCATTTT. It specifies CASSELGEGSNQPQHF.

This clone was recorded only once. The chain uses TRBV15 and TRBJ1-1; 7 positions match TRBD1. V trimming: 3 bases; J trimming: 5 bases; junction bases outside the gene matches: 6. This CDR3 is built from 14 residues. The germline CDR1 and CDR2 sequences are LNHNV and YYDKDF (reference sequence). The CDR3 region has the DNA TGTGCCACCAGCAGCGACAGGGTTCGGACTGAAGCTTTCTTT. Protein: CATSSDRVRTEAFF.

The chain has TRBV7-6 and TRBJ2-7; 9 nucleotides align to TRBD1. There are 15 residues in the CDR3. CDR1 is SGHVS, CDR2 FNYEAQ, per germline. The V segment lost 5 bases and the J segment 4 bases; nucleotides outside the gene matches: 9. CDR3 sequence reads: CASSPAGQGSYEQYF. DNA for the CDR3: TGTGCCAGCAGCCCGGCAGGACAGGGGTCGTACGAGCAGTACTTC.

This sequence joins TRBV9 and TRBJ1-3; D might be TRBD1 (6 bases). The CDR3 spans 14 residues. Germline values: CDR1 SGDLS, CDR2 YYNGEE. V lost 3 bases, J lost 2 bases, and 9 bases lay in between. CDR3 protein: CASSAWDTGNTIYF. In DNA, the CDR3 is TGTGCCAGCAGCGCCTGGGACACTGGAAACACCATATATTTT.

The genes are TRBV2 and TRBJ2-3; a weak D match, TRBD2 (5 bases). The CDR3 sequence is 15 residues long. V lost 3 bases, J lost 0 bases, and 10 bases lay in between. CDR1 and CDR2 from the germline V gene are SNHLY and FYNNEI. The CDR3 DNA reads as TGTGCCAGCAGTGAGGTTCGCGGGAGCACAGATACGCAGTATTTT. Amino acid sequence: CASSEVRGSTDTQYF.